This TCR beta chain was found in a study of early T cells in non-severe SARS-CoV-2 infection. About the research overall: Sequencing input comprised bulk RNA from unsorted whole blood; chain pairing was not available. Findings and caveats of the study: Comparison of clonotypes with VDJdb favored anti-spike CD8 responses while missing private and CD4 specificities.

As for this clonotype: Its antigen remains unidentified.

Individually, cDNA molecules had unique molecular identifiers attached to them. Each CDR3 protein gets one entry after TCRdb re-called the 5' RACE reads with MiXCR. The repertoire holds about 64,000 distinct CDR3 sequences, with roughly 13% as singletons. The sample was whole blood. The TCR comes from an adult who was a healthcare worker with PCR-confirmed SARS-CoV-2 infection or an uninfected control (not recorded which).

CDR3 sequence reads: CSAAQTGGIRNEQFF. In DNA form, the CDR3 reads TGCAGTGCTGCCCAGACAGGGGGCATTAGGAATGAGCAGTTCTTC. The genes are TRBV20-1 and TRBJ2-1, with 10 nucleotides matching TRBD1. CDR1 DFQATT and CDR2 SNEGSKA come from the germline V gene (reference sequence). The CDR3 loop spans 15 amino acids. Trimming took 5 bases from V and 7 from J; bases not matched to a gene: 11.